Listed below are T cell receptor beta chains from one sample, sequenced in a study of OX40 agonist ivuxolimab in advanced cancers. Profiled with immunoSEQ multiplex PCR; TCRdb holds only in-frame clones, not every one. In the table there are 50,000 to 75,000 clones, under 95% of which are singletons. The sample consisted of CD4+ or CD8+ T cells sorted from blood, taken in a trial of the OX40 agonist ivuxolimab. These receptors were taken from an adult with an advanced solid tumor such as melanoma, head and neck, liver or kidney cancer. Both conserved end residues are part of each CDR3. D genes are given only for firm matches. Size values are once, few and many counts, or a class for expanded clones, and some rows have none.

size | J | V | D | CDR3 | DNA
. | TRBJ2-5 | TRBV18 | . | CASSLTRDQETQYF | TGTGCCAGCTCTTTGACCCGGGACCAAGAGACCCAGTACTTC
. | TRBJ2-3 | TRBV6-4 | . | CASSDDSTDTQYF | TGTGCCAGCAGTGACGACAGCACAGATACGCAGTATTTT
. | TRBJ1-2 | TRBV7-9 | . | CASSLAETEGRTGYTF | TGTGCCAGCAGCTTAGCGGAGACGGAGGGGAGGACTGGCTACACCTTC
. | TRBJ2-7 | TRBV15 | TRBD2 | CATSREIGGRGEQYF | TGTGCCACCAGCAGAGAAATTGGCGGGAGAGGCGAGCAGTACTTC
. | TRBJ1-4 | TRBV6-1 | . | CASSEGVRGAEKLFF | TGTGCCAGCAGTGAGGGGGTTCGGGGGGCGGAAAAACTGTTTTTT
few | TRBJ2-5 | TRBV19 | . | CASSSSGTHQETQYF | TGTGCCAGTAGTAGTTCCGGGACACACCAAGAGACCCAGTACTTC
. | TRBJ2-2 | TRBV15 | . | CATSPRGRGSGELFF | TGTGCCACCAGCCCCCGTGGGAGGGGGTCCGGGGAGCTGTTTTTT
. | TRBJ2-5 | TRBV6-5 | . | CATKRTGKETQYF | TGTGCCACCAAAAGGACTGGGAAGGAGACCCAGTACTTC
. | TRBJ1-2 | TRBV7-9 | . | CASSPGQEYGYTF | TGTGCCAGCAGCCCTGGACAAGAGTATGGCTACACCTTC
. | TRBJ2-7 | TRBV6-5 | . | CASSRQFNFYEQYF | TGTGCCAGCAGTCGACAGTTTAATTTCTACGAGCAGTACTTC
. | TRBJ2-1 | TRBV28 | . | CASSLSAGSYNEQFF | TGTGCCAGCAGTTTATCGGCAGGCTCCTACAATGAGCAGTTCTTC
. | TRBJ2-1 | TRBV30 | TRBD2 | CAWTISGRASGSYNEQFF | TGTGCCTGGACCATTAGCGGGAGGGCCTCAGGCTCCTACAATGAGCAGTTCTTC
. | TRBJ2-1 | TRBV2 | . | CASSESRGIEQFF | TGTGCCAGCAGTGAAAGCCGGGGTATTGAGCAGTTCTTC
. | TRBJ2-5 | TRBV5-4 | TRBD2 | CASSLSGGSWETQYF | TGTGCCAGCAGCTTGTCGGGAGGCTCTTGGGAGACCCAGTACTTC
. | TRBJ1-2 | TRBV7-9 | . | CASSGSRVEGGYTF | TGTGCCAGCAGCGGCTCAAGAGTTGAGGGGGGCTACACCTTC
. | TRBJ1-2 | TRBV27 | TRBD1 | CASSLTGSGYGYTF | TGTGCCAGCAGTTTGACAGGGTCAGGATATGGCTACACCTTC